This TCR beta chain was sequenced for a study of graft-versus-host responses after intestinal transplantation. Looking at the study overall: Induction using anti-thymocyte globulin, followed by tacrolimus and steroids for roughly 3 years, was given to all recipients. Findings and caveats of the study: GvH clones were found in recipient marrow; some appeared first in ileum or blood.

Data came from immunoSEQ multiplex PCR; TCRdb stores just in-frame clones and leaves some out. The data show under 150,000 clones, 90% seen once. This clone was counted only a few times. What it binds is unknown. The sequences come from unstimulated CD4+ T cells sorted from spleen or lymph node cells, collected before intestinal transplant. The source is a human donor who received an intestinal transplant.

CDR3 sequence reads: CAWSVSDTEAFF. In nucleotides, the CDR3 is TGTGCCTGGAGTGTATCTGACACTGAAGCTTTCTTT. V and J are TRBV30 and TRBJ1-1, with D unresolved. V lost 0 bases, J lost 3 bases, and 5 bases lay in between. Germline assignment: CDR1 GTSNPN and CDR2 SVGIG (reference sequence). This CDR3 spans 12 amino acids.